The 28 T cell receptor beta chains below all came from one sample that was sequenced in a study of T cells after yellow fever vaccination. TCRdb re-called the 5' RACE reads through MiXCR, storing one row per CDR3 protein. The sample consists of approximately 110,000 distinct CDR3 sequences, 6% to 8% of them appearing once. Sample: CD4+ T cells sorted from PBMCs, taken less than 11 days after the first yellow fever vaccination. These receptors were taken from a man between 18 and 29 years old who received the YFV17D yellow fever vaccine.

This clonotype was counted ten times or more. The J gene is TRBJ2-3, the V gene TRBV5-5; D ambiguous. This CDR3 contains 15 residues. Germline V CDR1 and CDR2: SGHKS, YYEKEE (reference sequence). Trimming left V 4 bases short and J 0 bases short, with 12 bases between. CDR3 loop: CASSPRRGSTDTQYF. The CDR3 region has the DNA TGTGCCAGCAGCCCCCGACGCGGTAGCACAGATACGCAGTATTTT.

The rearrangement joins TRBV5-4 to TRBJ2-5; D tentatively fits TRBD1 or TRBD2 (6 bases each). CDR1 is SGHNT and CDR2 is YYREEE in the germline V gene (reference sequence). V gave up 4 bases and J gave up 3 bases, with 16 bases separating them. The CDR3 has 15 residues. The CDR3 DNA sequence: TGTGCCAGCAGCAGGGGGGCTGCGGGGAAAGAGACCCAGTACTTC. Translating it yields CASSRGAAGKETQYF.

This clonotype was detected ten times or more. CDR3 DNA sequence: TGTGCCAGCAGCCACGGGACTAGCGGGTCAACGAGAGAGACCCAGTACTTC. Translated: CASSHGTSGSTRETQYF. V usage is TRBV3-1 and J usage is TRBJ2-5, with 12 bases fitting TRBD2. The CDR3 spans 17 residues. Germline V lookup: CDR1 LGHDT, CDR2 YNNKEL (reference sequence). Trimming at V came to 3 bases and at J to 4 bases, leaving 9 bases not matched to a gene.

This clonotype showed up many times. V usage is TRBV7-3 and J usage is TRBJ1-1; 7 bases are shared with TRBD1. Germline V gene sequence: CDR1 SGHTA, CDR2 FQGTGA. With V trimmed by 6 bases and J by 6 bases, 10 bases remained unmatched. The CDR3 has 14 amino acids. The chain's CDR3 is CASRPTGEGPEAFF. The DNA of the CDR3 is TGTGCCAGCAGACCAACAGGGGAAGGCCCTGAAGCTTTCTTT.

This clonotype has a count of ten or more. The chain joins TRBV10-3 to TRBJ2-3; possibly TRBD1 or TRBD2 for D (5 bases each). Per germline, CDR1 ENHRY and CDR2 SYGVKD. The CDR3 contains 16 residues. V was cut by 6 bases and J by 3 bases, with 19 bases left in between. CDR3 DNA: TGTGCCATCAGCGAGGGGAAGGCAGAATCTACAGATACGCAGTATTTT. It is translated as CAISEGKAESTDTQYF.

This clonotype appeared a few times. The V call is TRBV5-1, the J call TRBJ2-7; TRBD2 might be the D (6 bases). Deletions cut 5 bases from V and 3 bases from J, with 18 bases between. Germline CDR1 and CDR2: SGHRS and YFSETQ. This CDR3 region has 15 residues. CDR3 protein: CASSLEGTDLYEQYV. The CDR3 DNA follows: TGCGCCAGCAGTCTTGAAGGGACTGACCTCTACGAGCAGTACGTC.

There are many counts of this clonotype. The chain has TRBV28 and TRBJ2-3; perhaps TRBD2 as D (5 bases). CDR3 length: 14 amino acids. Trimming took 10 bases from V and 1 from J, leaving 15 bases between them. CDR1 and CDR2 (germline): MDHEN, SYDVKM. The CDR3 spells CATLREVGTDTQYF. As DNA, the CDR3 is TGTGCCACTCTCCGGGAAGTGGGCACAGATACGCAGTATTTT.

The CDR3 sequence: CASSLGLGNIQYF. The CDR3 nucleotides read TGCGCCAGCAGCTTGGGGCTTGGAAACATTCAGTACTTC. The chain carries TRBV5-1 and TRBJ2-4; D is unclear. There are 13 residues in the CDR3. Per the germline V gene, CDR1 is SGHRS and CDR2 is YFSETQ. V lost 0 bases and J 6 bases, leaving 7 bases between the germline ends.

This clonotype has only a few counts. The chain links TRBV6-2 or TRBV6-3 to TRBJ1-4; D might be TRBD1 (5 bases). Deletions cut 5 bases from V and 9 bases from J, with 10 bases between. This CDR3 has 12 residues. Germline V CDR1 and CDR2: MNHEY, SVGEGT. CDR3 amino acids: CASSPRTQKLFF. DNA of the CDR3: TGTGCCAGCAGTCCACGGACACAAAAACTGTTTTTT.

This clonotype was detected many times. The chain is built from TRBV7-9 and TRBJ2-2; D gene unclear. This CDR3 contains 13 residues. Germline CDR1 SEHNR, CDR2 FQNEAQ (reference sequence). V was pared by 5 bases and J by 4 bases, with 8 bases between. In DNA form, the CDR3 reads TGTGCCAGCAGCCCATACACCACCGGGGAGCTGTTTTTT. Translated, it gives CASSPYTTGELFF.

The CDR3 DNA reads as TGTGCCAGCAGCTTCGGAGCCGGCCCCCAAGAGACCCAGTACTTC. This sequence encodes CASSFGAGPQETQYF. The chain couples TRBV7-3 to TRBJ2-5; D is unresolved. Germline CDR1 reads SGHTA; CDR2 reads FQGTGA. Trimming removed 3 bases at V and 1 base at J, with 12 bases between. The CDR3 contains 15 residues.

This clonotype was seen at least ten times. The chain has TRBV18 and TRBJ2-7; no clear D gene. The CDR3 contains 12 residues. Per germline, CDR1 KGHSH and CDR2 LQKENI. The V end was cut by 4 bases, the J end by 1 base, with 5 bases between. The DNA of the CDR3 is TGTGCCAGCTCACGCGAATCCTACGAGCAGTACTTC. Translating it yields CASSRESYEQYF.

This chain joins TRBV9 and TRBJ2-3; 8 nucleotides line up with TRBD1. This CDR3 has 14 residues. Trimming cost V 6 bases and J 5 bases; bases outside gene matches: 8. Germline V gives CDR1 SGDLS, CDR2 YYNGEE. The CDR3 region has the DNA TGTGCCAGCACGATCGACAGGGGAGGAGATACGCAGTATTTT. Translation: CASTIDRGGDTQYF.

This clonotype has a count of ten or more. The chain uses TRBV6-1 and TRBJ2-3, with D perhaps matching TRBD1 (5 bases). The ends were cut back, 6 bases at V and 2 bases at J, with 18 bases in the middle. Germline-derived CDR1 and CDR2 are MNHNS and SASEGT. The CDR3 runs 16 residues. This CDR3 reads CASRHKGSSYTDTQYF. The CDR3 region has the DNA TGTGCCAGCAGACATAAGGGGTCGAGTTACACAGATACGCAGTATTTT.

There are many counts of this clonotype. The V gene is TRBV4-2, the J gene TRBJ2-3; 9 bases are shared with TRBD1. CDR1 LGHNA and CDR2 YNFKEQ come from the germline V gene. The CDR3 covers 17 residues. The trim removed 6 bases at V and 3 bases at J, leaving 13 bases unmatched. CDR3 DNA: TGTGCCAGCAGTCAATTAAACAGGGGGCAGGGGACAGATACGCAGTATTTT. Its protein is CASSQLNRGQGTDTQYF.

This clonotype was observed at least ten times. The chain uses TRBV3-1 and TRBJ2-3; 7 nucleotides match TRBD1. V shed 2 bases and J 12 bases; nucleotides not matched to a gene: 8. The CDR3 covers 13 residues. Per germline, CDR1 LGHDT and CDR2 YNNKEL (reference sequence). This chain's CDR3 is CASSQQTGALQYF. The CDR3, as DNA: TGTGCCAGCAGCCAACAAACAGGGGCCCTCCAGTATTTT.

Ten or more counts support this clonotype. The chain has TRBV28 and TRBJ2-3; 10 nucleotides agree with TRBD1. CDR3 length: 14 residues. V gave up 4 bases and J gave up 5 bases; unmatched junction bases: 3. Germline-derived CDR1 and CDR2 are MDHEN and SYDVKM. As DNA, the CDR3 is TGTGCCAGCAGTTGGACAGGGGGAGTAGATACGCAGTATTTT. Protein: CASSWTGGVDTQYF.

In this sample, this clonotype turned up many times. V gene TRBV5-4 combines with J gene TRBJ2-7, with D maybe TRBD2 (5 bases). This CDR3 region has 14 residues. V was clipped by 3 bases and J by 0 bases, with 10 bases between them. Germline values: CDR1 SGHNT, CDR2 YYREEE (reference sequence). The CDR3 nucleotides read TGTGCCAGCAGCTCCGGGAAAAGCTCCTACGAGCAGTACTTC. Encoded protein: CASSSGKSSYEQYF.

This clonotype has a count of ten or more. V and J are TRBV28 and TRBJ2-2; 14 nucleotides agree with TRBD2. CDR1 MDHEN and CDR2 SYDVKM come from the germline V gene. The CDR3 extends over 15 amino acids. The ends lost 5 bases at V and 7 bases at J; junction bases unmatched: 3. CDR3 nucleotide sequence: TGTGCCAGCAGTGGAGGGACTAGCGGGGGCGGGGAGCTGTTTTTT. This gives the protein CASSGGTSGGGELFF.

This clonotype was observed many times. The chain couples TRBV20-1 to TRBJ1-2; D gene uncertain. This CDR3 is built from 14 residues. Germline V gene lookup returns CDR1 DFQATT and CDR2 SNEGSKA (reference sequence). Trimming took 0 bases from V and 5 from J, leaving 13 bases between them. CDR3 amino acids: CSARDTSPYYGYTF. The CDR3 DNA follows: TGCAGTGCTAGAGATACGTCTCCTTATTATGGCTACACCTTC.

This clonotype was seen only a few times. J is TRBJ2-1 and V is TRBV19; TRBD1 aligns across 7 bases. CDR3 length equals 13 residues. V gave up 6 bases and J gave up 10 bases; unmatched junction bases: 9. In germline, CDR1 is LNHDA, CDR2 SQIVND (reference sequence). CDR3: CASSEQGLGEQFF. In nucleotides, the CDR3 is TGTGCCAGTAGCGAACAGGGGCTAGGCGAGCAGTTCTTC.

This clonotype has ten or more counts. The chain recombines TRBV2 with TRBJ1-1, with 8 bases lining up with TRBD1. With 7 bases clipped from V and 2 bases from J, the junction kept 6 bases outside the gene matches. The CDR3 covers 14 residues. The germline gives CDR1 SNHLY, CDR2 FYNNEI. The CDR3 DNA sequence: TGTGCCAGCACCCTACAGGGGGGAAACACTGAAGCTTTCTTT. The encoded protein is CASTLQGGNTEAFF.

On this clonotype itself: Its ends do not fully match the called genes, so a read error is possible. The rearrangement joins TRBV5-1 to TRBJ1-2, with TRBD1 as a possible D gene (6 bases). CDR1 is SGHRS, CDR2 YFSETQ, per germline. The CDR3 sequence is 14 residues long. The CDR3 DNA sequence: TGCGCCAGCAGATTGGACAGCTTTAACTATGGCTACACCTTC. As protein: CASRLDSFNYGYTF.

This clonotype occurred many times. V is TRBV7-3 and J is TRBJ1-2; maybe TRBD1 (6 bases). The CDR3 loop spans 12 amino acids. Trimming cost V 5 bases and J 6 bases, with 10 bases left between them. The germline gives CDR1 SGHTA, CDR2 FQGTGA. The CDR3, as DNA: TGTGCCAGCAGCAACTCAGGGGATGGCTACACCTTC. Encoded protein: CASSNSGDGYTF.

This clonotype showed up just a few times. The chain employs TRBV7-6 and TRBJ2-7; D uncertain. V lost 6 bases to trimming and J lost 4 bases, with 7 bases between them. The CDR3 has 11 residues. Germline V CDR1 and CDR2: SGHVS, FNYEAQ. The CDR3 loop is CASRPTYEQYV. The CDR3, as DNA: TGTGCCAGCAGGCCTACTTACGAGCAGTACGTC.

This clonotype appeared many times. This chain's CDR3 is CASRRDRGRGGYTF. DNA of the CDR3: TGTGCCAGCAGACGGGACAGGGGGCGCGGCGGCTACACCTTC. The chain is built from TRBV27 and TRBJ1-2; 12 bases are shared with TRBD1. CDR3 size: 14 residues. Germline trimming cut 6 bases from V and 8 bases from J; bases unmatched to any gene: 7. CDR1 is MNHEY and CDR2 is SMNVEV in the germline V gene (reference sequence).

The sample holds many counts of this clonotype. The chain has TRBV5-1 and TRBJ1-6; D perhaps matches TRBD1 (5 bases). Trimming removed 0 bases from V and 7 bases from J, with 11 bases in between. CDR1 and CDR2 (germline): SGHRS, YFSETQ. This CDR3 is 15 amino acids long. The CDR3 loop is CASSLDRNWNSPLHF. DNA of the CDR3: TGCGCCAGCAGCTTGGACAGGAATTGGAATTCACCCCTCCACTTT.

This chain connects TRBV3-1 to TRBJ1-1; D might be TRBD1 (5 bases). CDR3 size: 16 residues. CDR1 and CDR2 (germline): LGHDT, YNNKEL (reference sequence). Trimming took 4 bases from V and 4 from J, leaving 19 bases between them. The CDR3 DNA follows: TGTGCCAGCAGCCTTGATTGGGGCGCCGGCCTCACTGAAGCTTTCTTT. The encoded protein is CASSLDWGAGLTEAFF. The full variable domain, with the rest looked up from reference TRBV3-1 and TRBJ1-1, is DTAVSQTPKYLVTQMGNDKSIKCEQNLGHDTMYWYKQDSKKFLKIMFSYNNKELIINETVPNRFSPKSPDKAHLNLHINSLELGDSAVYFCASSLDWGAGLTEAFFGQGTRLTVV.